Listed here are 24 T cell receptor beta chains from one sample, sequenced in a study of Graves' ophthalmopathy and Graves' hyperthyroidism. Investigators amplified TCR beta CDR3 regions from RNA transcripts. Scientists carried out first-round RT-PCR using HTBI primers and then a second-round multiplex PCR. MiXCR, applied by TCRdb to the multiplex PCR reads, yields one record per CDR3 protein. The sample shows roughly 500,000 distinct CDR3 sequences, about an eighth of them seen only once. Input material: blood. All receptors come from a woman in her 30s with Graves' ophthalmopathy.

This clonotype was picked up many times. This sequence joins TRBV6-1 and TRBJ2-7; tentatively, D is TRBD2 (6 bases). CDR1 and CDR2 from the germline V gene are MNHNS and SASEGT. This CDR3 spans 13 amino acids. Trimming stripped 4 bases from V and 3 bases from J, with 10 bases between. The chain's CDR3 is CASSGNSGYEQYF. Written as DNA, the CDR3 is TGTGCCAGCAGTGGGAATAGCGGCTACGAGCAGTACTTC.

This clonotype was recorded many times. The CDR3 loop is CASGSGYEQYF. The CDR3 bases are TGTGCCAGCGGCAGTGGCTACGAGCAGTACTTC. The chain carries TRBV12-5 and TRBJ2-7, with a possible D match to TRBD2 (5 bases). CDR3 length: 11 amino acids. Germline V gene lookup returns CDR1 LGHNT and CDR2 FRNRAP.

This chain uses TRBV11-2 with TRBJ1-5, with TRBD1 matching 9 bases. Trimming at V came to 2 bases and at J to 7 bases, leaving 18 bases not matched to a gene. Germline V lookup: CDR1 SGHAT, CDR2 FQNNGV. The CDR3 loop spans 19 amino acids. The CDR3 DNA reads TGTGCCAGCAGCTTATTTTCCGGGACAGGGCGGGGGGCAGGACAGCCCCAGCATTTT. It encodes CASSLFSGTGRGAGQPQHF. Looking up the rest from reference TRBV11-2 and TRBJ1-5 gives the full variable domain: EAGVAQSPRYKIIEKRQSVAFWCNPISGHATLYWYQQILGQGPKLLIQFQNNGVVDDSQLPKDRFSAERLKGVDSTLKIQPAKLEDSAVYLCASSLFSGTGRGAGQPQHFGDGTRLSIL.

The chain has TRBV29-1 and TRBJ1-1; D call uncertain. Trimming took 1 base from V and 4 from J, leaving 10 bases between them. The CDR3 extends over 13 amino acids. Germline V CDR1 and CDR2: SQVTM, ANQGSEA. This CDR3 reads CSVEAVAPTEAFF. Here the CDR3 DNA reads TGCAGCGTTGAAGCTGTAGCCCCCACTGAAGCTTTCTTT.

This clonotype has at least ten counts. This CDR3 reads CASRAGTGSGELFF. The CDR3 nucleotides read TGTGCCAGCAGGGCAGGGACGGGTTCCGGGGAGCTGTTTTTT. The chain combines TRBV6-1 with TRBJ2-2, with D perhaps matching TRBD1 or TRBD2 (5 bases each). The CDR3 consists of 14 residues. V lost 6 bases to trimming and J lost 6 bases, with 14 bases between them. The germline CDR1 and CDR2 sequences are MNHNS and SASEGT.

In its sample, this clonotype was seen many times. The genes are TRBV20-1 and TRBJ1-1; D is unclear. The CDR3 length is 16 residues. In germline, CDR1 is DFQATT, CDR2 SNEGSKA (reference sequence). V shed 6 bases and J shed 1 base, with 21 bases lying between them. The CDR3 region has the DNA TGCAGTGCGATATGTGTGGAGGGTAGGAAGAACACTGAAGCTTTCTTT. It translates to CSAICVEGRKNTEAFF.

This clonotype was counted at least ten times. The rearrangement links TRBV28 to TRBJ2-6, with D uncertain. V shed 4 bases and J shed 1 base, with 8 bases lying between them. Germline V gives CDR1 MDHEN, CDR2 SYDVKM. The CDR3 loop spans 15 amino acids. This CDR3 reads CASSSPFSGANVLTF. The CDR3 DNA follows: TGTGCCAGCAGTTCCCCTTTTTCTGGGGCCAACGTCCTGACTTTC.

The sample holds many counts of this clonotype. This chain links TRBV4-1 with TRBJ1-2; possible D gene TRBD1, 5 bases. This CDR3 is built from 14 residues. V was clipped by 2 bases and J by 5 bases, with 12 bases between them. The germline CDR1 and CDR2 sequences are MGHRA and YSYEKL. For the CDR3, the DNA is TGCGCCAGCAGCCAACCATTTGGGGGGTATGGCTACACCTTC. Translation gives CASSQPFGGYGYTF.

The CDR3 region is CASSTLGLAPGTGELFF. The CDR3 nucleotides read TGTGCCAGCTCAACCTTGGGACTAGCTCCGGGCACCGGGGAGCTGTTTTTT. The chain is built from TRBV18 and TRBJ2-2, with 9 bases that match TRBD2. V gave up 5 bases and J gave up 4 bases; unmatched junction bases: 11. The CDR3 totals 17 residues. The V gene's germline CDR1 is KGHSH and CDR2 LQKENI.

This chain joins TRBV5-8 and TRBJ2-7; TRBD2 matches 8 bases. This CDR3 contains 14 residues. The germline gives CDR1 SGHTS, CDR2 YDEGEE. J lost 3 bases, V lost 4 bases, and 6 bases had no gene match. The CDR3 bases are TGTGCCAGCAGCCCCCGTCGGGGGGGCTACGAGCAGTACTTC. This translates into CASSPRRGGYEQYF.

This clonotype was counted ten times or more. A much larger clone differs from this one at a single base, so this may be a read error. V usage is TRBV10-3 and J usage is TRBJ1-1, with unresolved D. There are 21 residues in the CDR3. Trimming cost V 0 bases and J 1 base, with 27 bases left between them. Germline-derived CDR1 and CDR2 are ENHRY and SYGVKD. The CDR3 reads CAISESAPGDVIRQQNTEAFF. CDR3 nucleotide sequence: TGTGCCATCAGTGAGTCGGCTCCGGGCGATGTGATCAGGCAACAGAACACTGAAGCTTTCTTT.

Ten or more counts support this clonotype. The V call is TRBV24-1, the J call TRBJ2-7; 10 bases are shared with TRBD2. Germline V gives CDR1 KGHDR, CDR2 SFDVKD. CDR3 size: 14 residues. V was clipped by 4 bases and J by 6 bases; unmatched bases: 5. The CDR3 nucleotides are TGTGCCACCAGTGACCCGGGACTAGCGACCGAGCAGTACTTC. Translated, it gives CATSDPGLATEQYF.

This clonotype was seen more than once but under ten times. The chain carries TRBV18 and TRBJ2-5; 11 bases are a match to TRBD2. The CDR3 contains 17 residues. Trimming removed 2 bases from V and 2 bases from J; junction bases left unmatched: 7. Germline V gene sequence: CDR1 KGHSH, CDR2 LQKENI. CDR3 in amino acids: CASSPRTSGGPQETQYF. DNA for the CDR3: TGTGCCAGCTCACCAAGAACTAGCGGGGGACCTCAAGAGACCCAGTACTTC.

There are many counts of this clonotype. The V gene is TRBV6-1, the J gene TRBJ2-7; no firm D call. Trimming took 9 bases from V and 8 from J, leaving 23 bases between them. Germline V lookup: CDR1 MNHNS, CDR2 SASEGT. The CDR3 consists of 14 residues. CDR3 protein: CASKYLGPGEKQYF. DNA for the CDR3: TGTGCCAGTAAATACCTAGGGCCAGGCGAGAAGCAGTACTTC.

In this sample, this clonotype turned up many times. This chain joins TRBV6-1 and TRBJ2-7; 12 bases are shared with TRBD2. The length of the CDR3 is 17 residues. Germline V CDR1 and CDR2: MNHNS, SASEGT. The V segment lost 3 bases and the J segment 1 base; nucleotides outside the gene matches: 7. CDR3 DNA sequence: TGTGCCAGCAGTGATATACTAGCGGGAGGATGGTCCTACGAGCAGTACTTC. Encoded protein: CASSDILAGGWSYEQYF.

The V call is TRBV4-1, the J call TRBJ2-7; D is undetermined. The V gene lost 0 bases and the J gene lost 9 bases, with 9 bases spanning the gap. Germline CDR1 and CDR2: MGHRA and YSYEKL. This CDR3 comprises 12 residues. The CDR3 loop reads CASSQDWRTQYF. The CDR3 region has the DNA TGCGCCAGCAGCCAAGATTGGCGGACGCAGTACTTC.

This clonotype came up many times. The chain recombines TRBV5-1 with TRBJ2-7; D ambiguous. Trimming stripped 0 bases from V and 4 bases from J, with 8 bases between. The CDR3 is 13 amino acids. Looked up from germline, CDR1 is SGHRS and CDR2 is YFSETQ. CDR3 coding DNA: TGCGCCAGCAGCTTGGAACAGTCTTACGAGCAGTACTTC. Translated: CASSLEQSYEQYF.

This clonotype has more than one count but fewer than ten. This sequence joins TRBV5-1 and TRBJ1-1; D not certain. The CDR3 totals 19 residues. V lost 1 base and J lost 0, with 22 bases in between. CDR1 and CDR2 (germline): SGHRS, YFSETQ. The CDR3 loop reads CASSLTTQRESKMNTEAFF. The CDR3 region has the DNA TGCGCCAGCAGCTTGACAACACAAAGAGAGTCTAAAATGAACACTGAAGCTTTCTTT.

This clonotype appeared a few times. CDR3 loop: CASSLYGTGSSYEQYF. The CDR3 nucleotides are TGTGCCAGCAGCTTGTACGGGACAGGGAGCTCCTACGAGCAGTACTTC. The chain joins TRBV5-6 to TRBJ2-7; the match to TRBD1 covers 9 bases. Trimming at V came to 1 base and at J to 0 bases, leaving 5 bases not matched to a gene. The germline V gene encodes CDR1 SGHDT and CDR2 YYEEEE. This CDR3 spans 16 amino acids.

Many counts were recorded for this clonotype. The CDR3 nucleotides read TGCAGTGCTAGAAGCCGCAGCGGGGGTTACCAAGAGACCCAGTACTTC. Protein product: CSARSRSGGYQETQYF. The gene calls are TRBV20-1 and TRBJ2-5, with 8 nucleotides matching TRBD2. J was trimmed by 0 bases and V by 2 bases; bases with no gene match: 8. The CDR3 is 16 amino acids. Germline V gene lookup returns CDR1 DFQATT and CDR2 SNEGSKA (reference sequence).

This chain joins TRBV6-5 and TRBJ1-4, with D tentatively TRBD1 (5 bases). Germline-derived CDR1 and CDR2 are MNHEY and SVGAGI. V gave up 2 bases and J gave up 6 bases, with 10 bases separating them. The CDR3 is made up of 14 amino acids. Here the CDR3 reads CASSYGRVDEKLFF. As DNA, the CDR3 is TGTGCCAGCAGTTACGGCAGGGTCGATGAAAAACTGTTTTTT.

This clonotype was observed many times. This chain connects TRBV20-1 to TRBJ1-5, with no clear D. This CDR3 comprises 15 residues. Germline V gives CDR1 DFQATT, CDR2 SNEGSKA (reference sequence). Trimming pared 4 bases from V and 0 bases from J, leaving 13 bases between. The DNA of the CDR3 is TGCAGTGCTACCGTAGTGGGTTTTAGCAATCAGCCCCAGCATTTT. This translates into CSATVVGFSNQPQHF.

The chain employs TRBV11-3 and TRBJ2-7; a possible D gene is TRBD1 (5 bases). Germline CDR1 is SGHNT and CDR2 is YENEEA. Trimming cost V 2 bases and J 9 bases, with 17 bases left between them. CDR3 length: 14 amino acids. This CDR3 reads CASSLRQSYERQYF. The CDR3 nucleotides are TGTGCCAGCAGCTTACGACAGTCCTACGAGCGGCAGTACTTC. Filled out from reference TRBV11-3 and TRBJ2-7, the complete variable domain reads EAGVVQSPRYKIIEKKQPVAFWCNPISGHNTLYWYLQNLGQGPELLIRYENEEAVDDSQLPKDRFSAERLKGVDSTLKIQPAELGDSAVYLCASSLRQSYERQYFGPGTRLTVT.

This clonotype was recorded a few times. Being one base from a much bigger clone, this may be a read error. The J gene is TRBJ1-6, the V gene TRBV28, with TRBD1 as a possible D gene (5 bases). The CDR3 has 13 residues. Germline CDR1 and CDR2: MDHEN and SYDVKM. V was trimmed by 4 bases and J by 7 bases, leaving 8 bases between them. In DNA form, the CDR3 reads TGTGCCAGCAGTTCACGACAGAATTCACCCCTCCACTTT. Amino acid sequence: CASSSRQNSPLHF. Drawing the rest from reference TRBV28 and TRBJ1-6, the complete variable domain is DVKVTQSSRYLVKRTGEKVFLECVQDMDHENMFWYRQDPGLGLRLIYFSYDVKMKEKGDIPEGYSVSREKKERFSLILESASTNQTSMYLCASSSRQNSPLHFGNGTRLTVT.